Listed below are T cell receptor beta chains from one sample, sequenced in a study of CD8 T cell repertoires and HIV-1 epitope variants. Sequencing used immunoSEQ multiplex PCR; TCRdb keeps in-frame clones, though not all of them. The sample includes about 5,600 clones, 50% to 75% seen only once; the top ten take roughly 45%. Their antigen targets remain unknown. The sequencing input was cultured CD8+ T cells derived from PBMCs. The receptor set was obtained from a male donor with HIV. Both conserved end residues are part of each CDR3. The order of the fields is V gene, D gene, clone size, J gene, CDR3 protein, CDR3 DNA. A D gene is named only where the DNA matches it firmly. Clone size is stated in some rows and not others, as once, few, many or a class when expanded.

V: TRBV28; D: -; size: -; J: TRBJ2-5; CDR3: CASRLIQAQETQYF; DNA: TGTGCCAGCAGACTCATTCAGGCCCAAGAGACCCAGTACTTC
V: TRBV5-6; D: TRBD1; size: few; J: TRBJ2-2; CDR3: CASSSRQGNTGELFF; DNA: TGTGCCAGCAGCAGTCGACAGGGGAACACCGGGGAGCTGTTTTTT
V: TRBV7-9; D: TRBD2; size: -; J: TRBJ2-7; CDR3: CASSLSAGGRSYEQYF; DNA: TGTGCCAGCAGCTTATCGGCGGGGGGCCGCTCCTACGAGCAGTACTTC
V: TRBV18; D: TRBD1; size: few; J: TRBJ1-1; CDR3: CASSPGQGNADTEAFF; DNA: TGTGCCAGCTCACCAGGACAGGGGAATGCTGACACTGAAGCTTTCTTT
V: TRBV7-6; D: -; size: -; J: TRBJ1-5; CDR3: CASSLGGEPNQPQHF; DNA: TGTGCCAGCAGCTTAGGGGGGGAACCGAATCAGCCCCAGCATTTT
V: TRBV7-3; D: TRBD1; size: -; J: TRBJ1-2; CDR3: CASSPRAGQGYGYTF; DNA: TGTGCCAGCAGCCCCCGTGCAGGACAGGGCTATGGCTACACCTTC
V: TRBV5-1; D: -; size: -; J: TRBJ1-4; CDR3: CASKLEVGSLVPEKLFF; DNA: TGCGCCAGCAAGCTTGAGGTGGGGTCACTAGTCCCTGAAAAACTGTTTTTT
V: TRBV5-6; D: TRBD1; size: -; J: TRBJ2-7; CDR3: CASSWQSTRGLYEQYF; DNA: TGTGCCAGCAGCTGGCAGTCGACCAGGGGGCTATACGAGCAGTACTTC
V: TRBV6-1; D: -; size: -; J: TRBJ1-5; CDR3: CASSEDPQGIFQPQHF; DNA: TGTGCCAGCAGTGAAGACCCTCAGGGGATATTCCAGCCCCAGCATTTT
V: TRBV28; D: -; size: -; J: TRBJ2-3; CDR3: CASIGISTDTQYF; DNA: TGTGCCAGCATCGGGATAAGCACAGATACGCAGTATTTT
V: TRBV2; D: -; size: -; J: TRBJ1-5; CDR3: CASTGDSNQPQHF; DNA: TGTGCCAGCACAGGCGACAGCAATCAGCCCCAGCATTTT
V: TRBV27; D: -; size: -; J: TRBJ2-3; CDR3: CASSLRDPAITSTDTQYF; DNA: TGTGCCAGCAGCCTCCGGGACCCTGCGATAACTAGCACAGATACGCAGTATTTT
V: TRBV15; D: -; size: -; J: TRBJ1-1; CDR3: CATSRANPFGTDNTEAFF; DNA: TGTGCCACCAGCAGAGCAAATCCGTTCGGGACGGATAACACTGAAGCTTTCTTT
V: TRBV6-1; D: TRBD1; size: few; J: TRBJ2-7; CDR3: CASSGTGYEQYF; DNA: TGTGCCAGCAGCGGGACAGGCTACGAGCAGTACTTC
V: TRBV7-2; D: -; size: few; J: TRBJ1-6; CDR3: CASIPGSSQLRYSPLHF; DNA: TGTGCCAGCATTCCGGGGAGCTCCCAGCTGCGGTATTCACCCCTCCACTTT
V: TRBV6-5; D: -; size: few; J: TRBJ2-7; CDR3: CASSPRGSYEQYF; DNA: TGTGCCAGCAGCCCGAGGGGCTCCTACGAGCAGTACTTC
V: TRBV4-2; D: TRBD1; size: -; J: TRBJ2-3; CDR3: CASSPSPGQGTDTQYF; DNA: TGTGCCAGCAGCCCCTCCCCGGGACAGGGAACAGATACGCAGTATTTT
V: TRBV28; D: -; size: few; J: TRBJ2-2; CDR3: CASSLTRTGELFF; DNA: TGTGCCAGCAGTTTAACCCGCACCGGGGAGCTGTTTTTT
V: TRBV19; D: TRBD1; size: -; J: TRBJ1-4; CDR3: CASSVTRDRIEKLFF; DNA: TGTGCCAGTAGTGTTACCCGGGACAGAATTGAAAAACTGTTTTTT
V: TRBV5-6; D: -; size: -; J: TRBJ1-2; CDR3: CASSLYPQDINYGYTF; DNA: TGTGCCAGCAGCTTGTACCCCCAGGATATTAACTATGGCTACACCTTC
V: TRBV5-1; D: -; size: few; J: TRBJ2-7; CDR3: CASSWDPSEAYEQYF; DNA: TGCGCCAGCAGCTGGGATCCTTCCGAAGCCTACGAGCAGTACTTC
V: TRBV11-2; D: -; size: -; J: TRBJ1-6; CDR3: CASSLASRVSPLHF; DNA: TGTGCCAGCAGCTTAGCCTCCCGGGTTTCACCCCTCCACTTT
V: TRBV10-3; D: -; size: medium-sized; J: TRBJ1-1; CDR3: CAISEGDTEAFF; DNA: TGTGCCATCAGTGAGGGGGATACTGAAGCTTTCTTT
V: TRBV5-6; D: -; size: few; J: TRBJ1-4; CDR3: CASSLGGAKLFF; DNA: TGTGCCAGCAGCTTGGGAGGGGCAAAACTGTTTTTT
V: TRBV7-6; D: TRBD1; size: once; J: TRBJ2-7; CDR3: CASSAGTGYEQYF; DNA: TGTGCCAGCAGCGCTGGGACAGGCTACGAGCAGTACTTC
V: TRBV7-6; D: -; size: once; J: TRBJ2-2; CDR3: CASSLGAGELFF; DNA: TGTGCCAGCAGCTTAGGGGCCGGGGAGCTGTTTTTT
V: TRBV28; D: TRBD2; size: -; J: TRBJ2-5; CDR3: CASSFRTSGAETQYF; DNA: TGTGCCAGCAGTTTTCGGACTAGCGGGGCAGAGACCCAGTACTTC
V: TRBV13; D: -; size: -; J: TRBJ2-1; CDR3: CASSSPGADEQFF; DNA: TGTGCCAGCAGCTCGCCTGGCGCCGATGAGCAGTTCTTC
V: TRBV2; D: -; size: -; J: TRBJ2-7; CDR3: CASSDELEIYEQYF; DNA: TGTGCCAGCAGTGACGAGCTCGAGATCTACGAGCAGTACTTC
V: TRBV2; D: -; size: -; J: TRBJ2-7; CDR3: CASSARGSPHEQYF; DNA: TGTGCCAGCAGTGCGAGGGGGTCCCCCCACGAGCAGTACTTC
V: TRBV29-1; D: TRBD2; size: -; J: TRBJ2-1; CDR3: CSVEFLWGLAGDYNEQFF; DNA: TGCAGCGTTGAGTTTTTGTGGGGACTAGCGGGGGACTACAATGAGCAGTTCTTC
V: TRBV19; D: -; size: -; J: TRBJ1-5; CDR3: CASSIGLQTNQPQHF; DNA: TGTGCCAGTAGTATTGGATTGCAGACTAATCAGCCCCAGCATTTT
V: TRBV2; D: -; size: -; J: TRBJ1-2; CDR3: CASSESWAGARNGYTF; DNA: TGTGCCAGCAGTGAATCCTGGGCAGGGGCTCGAAATGGCTACACCTTC
V: TRBV13; D: TRBD2; size: few; J: TRBJ2-3; CDR3: CASSDSERGGRSTDTQYF; DNA: TGTGCCAGCAGCGATTCGGAGCGGGGGGGACGGAGCACAGATACGCAGTATTTT
V: TRBV7-3; D: -; size: -; J: TRBJ2-3; CDR3: CASSPDGDTQYF; DNA: TGTGCCAGCAGCCCGGATGGCGATACGCAGTATTTT
V: TRBV5-1; D: TRBD1; size: -; J: TRBJ2-7; CDR3: CASSFTGDGYEQYF; DNA: TGCGCCAGCAGCTTCACAGGGGACGGCTACGAGCAGTACTTC
V: TRBV14; D: -; size: -; J: TRBJ2-7; CDR3: CASSHPLGEQYF; DNA: TGTGCCAGCAGCCATCCCCTCGGGGAGCAGTACTTC
V: TRBV29-1; D: -; size: few; J: TRBJ1-2; CDR3: CSPPGRAVAYGYTF; DNA: TGCAGCCCCCCGGGGCGGGCGGTGGCGTATGGCTACACCTTC
V: TRBV27; D: TRBD1; size: once; J: TRBJ1-1; CDR3: CASSLRQGVWNTEAFF; DNA: TGTGCCAGCAGTTTAAGACAGGGGGTATGGAACACTGAAGCTTTCTTT
V: TRBV29-1; D: TRBD2; size: -; J: TRBJ2-1; CDR3: CSVEGGQGLAGGRYNEQFF; DNA: TGCAGCGTTGAAGGAGGCCAAGGACTAGCGGGAGGTCGCTACAATGAGCAGTTCTTC
V: TRBV2; D: -; size: -; J: TRBJ1-6; CDR3: CASSVGERNSPLHF; DNA: TGTGCCAGCAGTGTCGGGGAAAGGAATTCACCCCTCCACTTT
V: TRBV6-6; D: -; size: -; J: TRBJ2-7; CDR3: CASSPPGRGEQYF; DNA: TGTGCCAGCAGCCCTCCGGGCAGGGGCGAGCAGTACTTC
V: TRBV7-8; D: -; size: -; J: TRBJ2-1; CDR3: CASSLGGENEQFF; DNA: TGTGCCAGCAGCTTAGGGGGGGAAAATGAGCAGTTCTTC
V: TRBV7-6; D: TRBD2; size: once; J: TRBJ2-1; CDR3: CASSLAAGLAGDEQFF; DNA: TGTGCCAGCAGCTTAGCAGCGGGACTAGCGGGAGATGAGCAGTTCTTC
V: TRBV28; D: -; size: -; J: TRBJ1-2; CDR3: CASSLEGYPLWGYTF; DNA: TGTGCCAGCAGTTTAGAAGGGTACCCACTTTGGGGCTACACCTTC